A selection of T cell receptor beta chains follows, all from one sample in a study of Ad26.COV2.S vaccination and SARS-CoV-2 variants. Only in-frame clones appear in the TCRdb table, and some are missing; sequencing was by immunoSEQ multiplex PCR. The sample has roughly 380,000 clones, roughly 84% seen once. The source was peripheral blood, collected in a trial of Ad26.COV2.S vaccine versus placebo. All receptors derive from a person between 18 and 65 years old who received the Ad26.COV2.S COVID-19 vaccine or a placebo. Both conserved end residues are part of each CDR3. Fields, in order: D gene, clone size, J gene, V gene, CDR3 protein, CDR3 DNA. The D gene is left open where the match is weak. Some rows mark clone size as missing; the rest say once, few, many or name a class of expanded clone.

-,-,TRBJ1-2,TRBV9,CASSEGGKGYGYTF,TGTGCCAGCAGCGAGGGCGGGAAGGGCTATGGCTACACCTTC
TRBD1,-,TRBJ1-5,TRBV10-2,CASSAPGQGFYSNQPQHF,TGCGCCAGCAGTGCCCCGGGACAGGGCTTTTATAGCAATCAGCCCCAGCATTTT
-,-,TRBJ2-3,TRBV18,CASSPPDTQYF,TGTGCCAGCTCACCACCAGATACGCAGTATTTT
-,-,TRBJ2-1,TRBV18,CASSPRQGSGDEQFF,TGTGCCAGCTCACCACGGCAGGGTTCAGGCGATGAGCAGTTCTTC
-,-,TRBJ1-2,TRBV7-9,CASSPSGGLTYGYTF,TGTGCCAGCAGCCCCAGCGGGGGCCTCACCTATGGCTACACCTTC
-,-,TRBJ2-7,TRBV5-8,CASSLVAAYEQYF,TGTGCCAGCAGCTTGGTGGCAGCCTACGAGCAGTACTTC
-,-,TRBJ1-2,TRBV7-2,CASSPGSSNYGYTF,TGTGCCAGCAGCCCTGGGTCATCTAACTATGGCTACACCTTC
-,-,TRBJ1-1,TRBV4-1,CASSQEDRMNTEAFF,TGCGCCAGCAGCCAAGAGGACAGAATGAACACTGAAGCTTTCTTT
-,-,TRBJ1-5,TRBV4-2,CASSQVRDRGNQPQHF,TGTGCCAGCAGCCAAGTCCGGGACCGGGGCAATCAGCCCCAGCATTTT
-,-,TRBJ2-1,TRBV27,CASSLDQSSSYNEQFF,TGTGCCAGCAGTTTAGACCAAAGTAGCTCCTACAATGAGCAGTTCTTC
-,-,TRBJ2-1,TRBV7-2,CASSSGRGGNNEQFF,TGTGCCAGCAGCTCTGGCAGGGGTGGGAACAATGAGCAGTTCTTC
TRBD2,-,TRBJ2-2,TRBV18,CASSPAGGHGTGELFF,TGTGCCAGCTCACCTGCGGGGGGCCACGGCACCGGGGAGCTGTTTTTT
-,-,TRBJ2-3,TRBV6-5,CASSYRAGATDTQYF,TGTGCCAGCAGTTACAGGGCAGGGGCCACAGATACGCAGTATTTT
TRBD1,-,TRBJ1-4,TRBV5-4,CASSSNIGGQGWEKLFF,TGTGCCAGCAGCTCGAATATAGGGGGACAGGGTTGGGAAAAACTGTTTTTT
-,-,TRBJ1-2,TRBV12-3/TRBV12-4,CASSLAPFSIYTF,TGTGCCAGCAGTTTAGCGCCATTCTCCATCTACACCTTC
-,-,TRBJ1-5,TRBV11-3,CASSRDTPSRSQHF,TGTGCCAGCAGCCGGGACACCCCGTCACGGTCCCAGCATTTT
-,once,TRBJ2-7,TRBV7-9,CASSGGTDYEQYF,TGTGCCAGCAGCGGAGGGACAGATTACGAGCAGTACTTC
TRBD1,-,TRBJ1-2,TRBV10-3,CAITSDRGNGYTF,TGTGCCATCACCTCCGACAGGGGGAATGGCTACACCTTC
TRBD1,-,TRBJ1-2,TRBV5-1,CASSTGTDYGYTF,TGCGCCAGCAGCACCGGGACAGACTATGGCTACACCTTC
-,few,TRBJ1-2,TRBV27,CASSLWGLDGYTF,TGTGCCAGCAGTTTATGGGGTCTCGACGGCTACACCTTC
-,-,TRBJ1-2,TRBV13,CASSTEVGHGYTF,TGTGCCAGCAGCACAGAAGTAGGCCATGGCTACACCTTC
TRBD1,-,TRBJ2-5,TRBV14,CASSARTGGQETQYF,TGTGCCAGCAGCGCACGGACAGGGGGGCAAGAGACCCAGTACTTC
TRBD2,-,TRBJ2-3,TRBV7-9,CASSLVAGATDTQYF,TGTGCCAGCAGCCTCGTAGCGGGAGCCACAGATACGCAGTATTTT
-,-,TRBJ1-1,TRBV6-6,CASSLERSGAFF,TGTGCCAGCAGTTTGGAACGGTCGGGGGCTTTCTTT
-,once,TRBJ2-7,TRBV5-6,CASSPVGPRGAPYEQYF,TGTGCCAGCAGCCCCGTCGGCCCCCGTGGGGCCCCCTACGAGCAGTACTTC
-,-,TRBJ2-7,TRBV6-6,CASSYIFYEQYF,TGTGCCAGCAGTTATATATTTTACGAGCAGTACTTC
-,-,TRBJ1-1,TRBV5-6,CASSLVRGLNTEAFF,TGTGCCAGCAGCTTGGTGCGGGGCCTGAACACTGAAGCTTTCTTT
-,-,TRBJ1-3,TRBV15,CATSRDAGSGNTIYF,TGTGCCACCAGCAGAGATGCGGGGTCTGGAAACACCATATATTTT
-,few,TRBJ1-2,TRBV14,CASSQGDYTGSSYGYTF,TGTGCCAGCAGCCAAGGGGATTATACAGGGAGCAGCTATGGCTACACCTTC
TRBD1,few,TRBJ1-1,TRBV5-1,CASSWRDRGTEAFF,TGCGCCAGCAGCTGGAGGGACAGGGGCACTGAAGCTTTCTTT
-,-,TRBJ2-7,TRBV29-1,CSVEVRGIGMTYEQYF,TGCAGCGTTGAAGTTCGCGGCATCGGGATGACCTACGAGCAGTACTTC
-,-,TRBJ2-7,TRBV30,CAWKISLGEQYF,TGTGCCTGGAAGATAAGTCTGGGCGAGCAGTACTTC
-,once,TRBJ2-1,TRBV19,CASSSSGAYNEQFF,TGTGCCAGTAGTTCTTCGGGGGCCTACAATGAGCAGTTCTTC
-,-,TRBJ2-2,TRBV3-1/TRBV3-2,CASSLQGSGELFF,TGTGCCAGCAGCCTTCAGGGGTCCGGGGAGCTGTTTTTT
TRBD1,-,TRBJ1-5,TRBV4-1,CASSQGGQGAIINQPQHF,TGCGCCAGCAGCCAAGGGGGACAGGGGGCAATTATAAATCAGCCCCAGCATTTT
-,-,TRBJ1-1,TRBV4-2,CASSQGTTWDTEAFF,TGTGCCAGCAGCCAAGGCACCACGTGGGACACTGAAGCTTTCTTT
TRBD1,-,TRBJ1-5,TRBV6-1,CASSEAQGVVDRNQPQHF,TGTGCCAGCAGTGAAGCACAGGGGGTAGTGGATCGCAATCAGCCCCAGCATTTT
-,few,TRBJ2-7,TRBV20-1,CSAGSSYEQYF,TGCAGTGCAGGATCCTCCTACGAGCAGTACTTC
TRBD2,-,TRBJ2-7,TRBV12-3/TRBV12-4,CASTLAGRYEQYF,TGTGCCAGCACCCTAGCGGGGCGGTACGAGCAGTACTTC
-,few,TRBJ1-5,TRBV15,CATSTLNQPQHF,TGTGCCACCAGCACTTTAAATCAGCCCCAGCATTTT
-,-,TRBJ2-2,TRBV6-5,CASSYSNLGTGELFF,TGTGCCAGCAGTTACTCGAATTTAGGTACCGGGGAGCTGTTTTTT
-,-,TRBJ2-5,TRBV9,CASSPRRAAETQYF,TGTGCCAGCAGCCCCCGACGGGCGGCTGAGACCCAGTACTTC
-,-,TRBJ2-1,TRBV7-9,CASSLEVVFSYNEQFF,TGTGCCAGCAGCTTAGAGGTCGTTTTCTCCTACAATGAGCAGTTCTTC
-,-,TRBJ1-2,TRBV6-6,CASRPGGDLNYGYTF,TGTGCCAGCAGACCTGGGGGGGATTTGAACTATGGCTACACCTTC
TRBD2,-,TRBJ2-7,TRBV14,CASSQDRLAGSGEQYF,TGTGCCAGCAGCCAAGATAGGCTAGCGGGCAGCGGTGAGCAGTACTTC
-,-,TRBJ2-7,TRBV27,CASSPTLGGNYEQYF,TGTGCCAGCAGTCCTACGCTAGGGGGAAATTACGAGCAGTACTTC
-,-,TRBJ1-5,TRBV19,CASTPGERVDQPQHF,TGTGCCAGTACCCCAGGGGAAAGAGTGGATCAGCCCCAGCATTTT
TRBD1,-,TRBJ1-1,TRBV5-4,CASSFDRVNTEAFF,TGTGCCAGCAGCTTTGACAGGGTAAACACTGAAGCTTTCTTT
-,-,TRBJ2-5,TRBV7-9,CASSRSGEPRETQYF,TGTGCCAGCAGCCGCAGCGGAGAGCCGCGAGAGACCCAGTACTTC
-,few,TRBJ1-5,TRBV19,CASSGGGRGNQPQHF,TGTGCCAGTTCAGGAGGGGGTCGAGGCAATCAGCCCCAGCATTTT
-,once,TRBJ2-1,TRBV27,CASNPLGGGLYNEQFF,TGTGCCAGCAATCCCCTGGGCGGGGGCCTGTACAATGAGCAGTTCTTC
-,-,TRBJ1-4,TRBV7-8,CASSLARLGPGEKLFF,TGTGCCAGCAGCTTAGCGCGTCTGGGGCCGGGTGAAAAACTGTTTTTT
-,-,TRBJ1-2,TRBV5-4,CASSLDGTNGYTF,TGTGCCAGCAGCTTGGACGGGACAAATGGCTACACCTTC
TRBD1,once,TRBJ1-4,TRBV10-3,CAISADSGTGSWKLFF,TGTGCCATCAGTGCCGACTCCGGGACAGGGTCATGGAAACTGTTTTTT
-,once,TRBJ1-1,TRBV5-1,CASSFRGNENTEAFF,TGCGCCAGCAGCTTCCGGGGTAATGAGAACACTGAAGCTTTCTTT
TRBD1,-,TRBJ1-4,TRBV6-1,CASSDRQGGGKLFF,TGTGCCAGCAGTGACCGGCAGGGGGGTGGAAAACTGTTTTTT
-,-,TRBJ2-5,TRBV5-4,CASSSNREPQETQYF,TGTGCCAGCAGTTCTAACAGGGAGCCCCAAGAGACCCAGTACTTC